What follows are 13 T cell receptor beta chains derived from one specimen sequenced in a study of spatial heterogeneity in lung cancer. TCRdb called the 5' RACE reads again in MiXCR, with one record for every CDR3 protein. The table lists 43,000 or so distinct CDR3 sequences, over 6.5% of them singletons. Time point here: sample taken at primary tumor resection. Source: PBMCs, taken at surgery. These receptors were taken from a female donor with early-stage non-small cell lung cancer.

This clonotype was found many times. The rearrangement joins TRBV7-2 to TRBJ2-1; 8 bases line up with TRBD2. V lost 7 bases and J lost 9; bases outside the gene matches: 20. This CDR3 has 17 residues. Per the germline V gene, CDR1 is SGHTA and CDR2 is FQGNSA. For the CDR3, the DNA is TGTGCCAGCATGACACCGGGGGCCGGACTAGCCTACGGTGAGCAGTTCTTC. Protein sequence: CASMTPGAGLAYGEQFF.

V is TRBV20-1 and J is TRBJ1-1; D possibly corresponds to TRBD1 (5 bases). The CDR3 is made up of 13 amino acids. The germline V gene encodes CDR1 DFQATT and CDR2 SNEGSKA (reference sequence). The germline V and J ends were trimmed by 6 bases and 6 bases, with 17 bases remaining between them. The CDR3 DNA reads as TGCAGTGCCCTCACTGGGGGGTTCGCTGAAGCTTTCTTT. Amino acids: CSALTGGFAEAFF.

This clonotype has at least ten counts. The chain carries TRBV29-1 and TRBJ1-1; possible D gene TRBD1, 5 bases. The CDR3 extends over 19 amino acids. Germline V gives CDR1 SQVTM, CDR2 ANQGSEA. Trimming shortened V by 2 bases and J by 1 base, and 26 bases separated the two germline ends. The CDR3 DNA reads as TGCAGCGTTGAAAGGAAGAGGGGAGGCAGATCCCATCAGAACACTGAAGCTTTCTTT. It codes for CSVERKRGGRSHQNTEAFF.

This clonotype was observed at least ten times. The V call is TRBV10-2, the J call TRBJ1-5; D is unclear. The V end was cut by 8 bases, the J end by 2 bases, with 22 bases between. CDR3 length equals 17 residues. Germline V CDR1 and CDR2: WSHSY, SAAADI. The CDR3 region has the DNA TGCGCCAGCCAGGAGGAAAGAGGTTTCTTGGGCAATCAGCCCCAGCATTTT. Its translation is CASQEERGFLGNQPQHF.

This clonotype has at least ten counts. The chain links TRBV6-2 or TRBV6-3 to TRBJ2-7, with D tentatively TRBD2 (5 bases). The CDR3 covers 13 residues. Trimming pared 6 bases from V and 7 bases from J, leaving 16 bases between. Germline V gene data show CDR1 as MNHEY and CDR2 as SVGEGT. The chain's CDR3 is CASRSSAGGEQYF. The CDR3 DNA follows: TGTGCCAGCAGATCCTCGGCGGGCGGTGAGCAGTACTTC.

This sequence joins TRBV6-5 and TRBJ2-2; the D gene is possibly TRBD1 (7 bases). Deletions cut 4 bases from V and 7 bases from J, with 10 bases between. Germline CDR1 reads MNHEY; CDR2 reads SVGAGI. This CDR3 is 13 amino acids long. The CDR3 protein is CASSSQGGGELFF. CDR3 nucleotide sequence: TGTGCCAGCAGTTCTCAGGGGGGCGGGGAGCTGTTTTTT.

This clonotype has a count of ten or more. This rearrangement joins TRBV20-1 to TRBJ2-4; D unclear. CDR1 is DFQATT, CDR2 SNEGSKA, per germline (reference sequence). CDR3 length equals 13 residues. V was clipped by 0 bases and J by 6 bases, with 9 bases between them. CDR3 sequence reads: CSARDGPRNIQYF. CDR3 nucleotides: TGCAGTGCTAGAGATGGGCCACGAAACATTCAGTACTTC.

This clonotype was counted at least ten times. This sequence joins TRBV5-1 and TRBJ2-7; 8 nucleotides match TRBD1. CDR3 length: 14 residues. Germline V CDR1 and CDR2: SGHRS, YFSETQ. V was clipped by 4 bases and J by 1 base; unmatched bases: 4. The CDR3 DNA reads TGCGCCAGCAGCCCCACAGGGGGATCCTACGAGCAGTACTTC. It encodes CASSPTGGSYEQYF. The entire variable domain, with the rest obtained from reference TRBV5-1 and TRBJ2-7, is as follows: KAGVTQTPRYLIKTRGQQVTLSCSPISGHRSVSWYQQTPGQGLQFLFEYFSETQRNKGNFPGRFSGRQFSNSRSEMNVSTLELGDSALYLCASSPTGGSYEQYFGPGTRLTVT.

This clonotype came up a few times. V usage is TRBV6-5 and J usage is TRBJ2-5, with 9 bases lining up with TRBD2. V was pared by 2 bases and J by 0 bases, with 13 bases of the junction left unmatched. CDR3 length equals 19 residues. The V gene's germline CDR1 is MNHEY and CDR2 SVGAGI. The CDR3 sequence: CASSYRPSGETAYQETQYF. CDR3 bases: TGTGCCAGCAGTTACCGCCCTAGCGGGGAGACGGCGTACCAAGAGACCCAGTACTTC.

This clonotype was seen more than once but under ten times. The chain combines TRBV7-2 with TRBJ2-5, with TRBD2 matching 8 bases. This CDR3 comprises 15 residues. Germline values: CDR1 SGHTA, CDR2 FQGNSA. J was trimmed by 2 bases and V by 4 bases; bases with no gene match: 6. CDR3 loop: CASSSPGLGQETQYF. In DNA form, the CDR3 reads TGTGCCAGCAGCTCACCGGGACTAGGACAAGAGACCCAGTACTTC.

This clonotype was counted ten times or more. This rearrangement joins TRBV7-2 to TRBJ2-2; D unclear. The V end was cut by 3 bases, the J end by 5 bases, with 13 bases between. This CDR3 has 15 amino acids. Germline CDR1 reads SGHTA; CDR2 reads FQGNSA. The CDR3 DNA reads as TGTGCCAGCAGCTTGAACAGAATCGGAACCGGGGAGCTGTTTTTT. This sequence encodes CASSLNRIGTGELFF.

This clonotype was counted a few times. The chain links TRBV18 to TRBJ1-1, with D perhaps TRBD1 (6 bases). Trimming took off 4 bases at V and 3 bases at J, with 12 bases between the two ends. This CDR3 region has 14 residues. Germline lookup yields CDR1 KGHSH and CDR2 LQKENI. CDR3 loop: CASSRRAGDTEAFF. Here the CDR3 DNA reads TGTGCCAGCTCACGACGCGCAGGGGACACTGAAGCTTTCTTT.

This clonotype appeared a few times. V usage is TRBV6-2 or TRBV6-3 and J usage is TRBJ2-7, with 10 bases identical to TRBD1. The ends lost 6 bases at V and 6 bases at J; junction bases unmatched: 8. Germline values: CDR1 MNHEY, CDR2 SVGEGT. CDR3 size: 14 residues. Here the CDR3 DNA reads TGTGCCAGCAGACAAACCGGGACAGGGGCCGAGCAGTACTTC. Protein product: CASRQTGTGAEQYF.